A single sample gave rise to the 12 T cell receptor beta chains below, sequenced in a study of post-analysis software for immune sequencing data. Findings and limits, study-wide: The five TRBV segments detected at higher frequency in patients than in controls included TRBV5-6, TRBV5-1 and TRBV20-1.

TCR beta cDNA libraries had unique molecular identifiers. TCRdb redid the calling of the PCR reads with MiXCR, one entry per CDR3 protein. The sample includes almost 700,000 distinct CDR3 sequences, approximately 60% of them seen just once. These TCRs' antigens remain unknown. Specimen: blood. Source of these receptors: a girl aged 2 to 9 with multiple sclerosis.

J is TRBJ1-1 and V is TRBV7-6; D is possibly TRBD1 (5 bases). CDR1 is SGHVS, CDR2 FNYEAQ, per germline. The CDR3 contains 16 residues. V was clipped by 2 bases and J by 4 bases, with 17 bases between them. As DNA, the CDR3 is TGTGCCAGCAGCTTAACCTCGGGGCCGCCCGGCACTGAAGCTTTCTTT. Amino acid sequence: CASSLTSGPPGTEAFF.

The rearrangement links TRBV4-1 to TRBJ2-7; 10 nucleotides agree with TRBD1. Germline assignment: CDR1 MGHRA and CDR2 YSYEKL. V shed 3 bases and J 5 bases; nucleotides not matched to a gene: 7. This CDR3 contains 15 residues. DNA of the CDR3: TGCGCCAGCAGCCAGCCTAGACAGGGGGCCCACGAGCAGTACTTC. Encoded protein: CASSQPRQGAHEQYF.

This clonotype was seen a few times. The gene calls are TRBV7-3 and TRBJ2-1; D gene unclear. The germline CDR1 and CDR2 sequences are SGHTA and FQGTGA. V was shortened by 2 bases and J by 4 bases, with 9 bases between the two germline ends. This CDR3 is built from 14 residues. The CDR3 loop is CASSLSAAYNEQFF. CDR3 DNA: TGTGCCAGCAGCTTATCGGCGGCTTACAATGAGCAGTTCTTC.

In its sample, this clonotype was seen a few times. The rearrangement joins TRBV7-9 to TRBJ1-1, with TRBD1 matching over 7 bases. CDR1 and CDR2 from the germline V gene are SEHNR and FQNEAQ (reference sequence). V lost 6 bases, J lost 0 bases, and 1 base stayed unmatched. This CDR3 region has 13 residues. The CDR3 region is CASRGQMNTEAFF. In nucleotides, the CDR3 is TGTGCCAGCAGGGGACAGATGAACACTGAAGCTTTCTTT.

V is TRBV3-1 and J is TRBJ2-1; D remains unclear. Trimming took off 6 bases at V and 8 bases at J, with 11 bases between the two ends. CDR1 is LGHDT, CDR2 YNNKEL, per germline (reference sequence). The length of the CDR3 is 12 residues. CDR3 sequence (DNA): TGTGCCAGCAGTTATTCGTGGCATGAGCAGTTCTTC. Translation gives CASSYSWHEQFF.

The CDR3 loop is CSVNGPVSGGQFF. CDR3 bases: TGCAGCGTTAACGGGCCAGTCTCCGGTGGGCAGTTCTTC. This sequence joins TRBV29-1 and TRBJ2-1; no firm D call. Germline V gene data show CDR1 as SQVTM and CDR2 as ANQGSEA. Trimming left V 5 bases short and J 12 bases short, with 20 bases between. This CDR3 is built from 13 residues.

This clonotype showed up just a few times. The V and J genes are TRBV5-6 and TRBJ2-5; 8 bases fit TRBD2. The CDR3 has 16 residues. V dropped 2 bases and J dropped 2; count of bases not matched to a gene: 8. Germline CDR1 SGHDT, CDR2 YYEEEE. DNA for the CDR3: TGTGCCAGCAGCTTTTGGGTTAGCGGGGAACAAGAGACCCAGTACTTC. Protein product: CASSFWVSGEQETQYF.

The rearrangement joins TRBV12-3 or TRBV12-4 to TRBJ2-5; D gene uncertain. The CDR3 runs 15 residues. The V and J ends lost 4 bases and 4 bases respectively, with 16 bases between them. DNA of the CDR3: TGTGCCAGCAGTTCACCAGGAAAAGTAGGAGAGACCCAGTACTTC. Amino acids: CASSSPGKVGETQYF.

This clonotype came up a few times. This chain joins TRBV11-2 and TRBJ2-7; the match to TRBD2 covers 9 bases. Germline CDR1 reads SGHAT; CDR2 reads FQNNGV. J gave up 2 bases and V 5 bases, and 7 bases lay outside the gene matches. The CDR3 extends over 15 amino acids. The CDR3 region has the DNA TGTGCCAGCAGCCCGCGCGGCGGGAGGGCCTACGAGCAGTACTTC. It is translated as CASSPRGGRAYEQYF. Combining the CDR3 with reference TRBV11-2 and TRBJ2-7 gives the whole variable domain EAGVAQSPRYKIIEKRQSVAFWCNPISGHATLYWYQQILGQGPKLLIQFQNNGVVDDSQLPKDRFSAERLKGVDSTLKIQPAKLEDSAVYLCASSPRGGRAYEQYFGPGTRLTVT.

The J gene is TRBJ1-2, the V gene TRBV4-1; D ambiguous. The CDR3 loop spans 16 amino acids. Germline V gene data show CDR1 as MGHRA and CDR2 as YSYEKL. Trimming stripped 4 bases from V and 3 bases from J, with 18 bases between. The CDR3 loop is CASSPEDSREYYGYTF. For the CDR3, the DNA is TGCGCCAGCAGCCCCGAGGACTCAAGGGAGTACTATGGCTACACCTTC.

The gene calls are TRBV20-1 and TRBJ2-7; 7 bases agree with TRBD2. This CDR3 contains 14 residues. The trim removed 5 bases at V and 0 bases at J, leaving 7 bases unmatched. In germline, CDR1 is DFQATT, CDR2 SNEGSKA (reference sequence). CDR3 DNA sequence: TGCAGTGCTCGGAGACTAGCTTACTCCTACGAGCAGTACTTC. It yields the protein CSARRLAYSYEQYF.

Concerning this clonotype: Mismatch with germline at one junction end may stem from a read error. Here the CDR3 reads CASSPNPGVGETQYF. The CDR3 DNA sequence: TGTGCTAGCAGTCCAAACCCTGGAGTGGGGGAGACCCAGTACTTC. V gene TRBV7-7 combines with J gene TRBJ2-5; D is undetermined. Germline V gene lookup returns CDR1 SSHAT and CDR2 FNYEAQ (reference sequence). The CDR3 has 15 amino acids.